The 27 T cell receptor beta chains given below trace back to one sample, sequenced in a study of PD-1 blockade in classical Hodgkin lymphoma. The repertoire was sequenced with immunoSEQ multiplex PCR; TCRdb's copy has only in-frame clones and lacks some. The data hold nearly 25,000 clones, with roughly 80% observed a single time. All the patients suffered relapse after autologous stem cell transplantation, and brentuximab vedotin exposure differed. The sequencing used peripheral blood mononuclear cells (PBMCs), collected before the second cycle of nivolumab. The receptors originated from a human donor with classical Hodgkin lymphoma.

The chain employs TRBV28 and TRBJ1-6; perhaps TRBD1 as D (6 bases). This CDR3 is built from 14 residues. Per germline, CDR1 MDHEN and CDR2 SYDVKM. V lost 6 bases and J lost 8, with 14 bases in between. The CDR3 protein is CASSPDSRYSPLHF. For the CDR3, the DNA is TGTGCCAGCAGCCCGGACAGTAGATATTCACCCCTCCACTTT.

The chain is built from TRBV2 and TRBJ2-1, with 7 bases identical to TRBD1. J was trimmed by 5 bases and V by 7 bases; bases with no gene match: 5. CDR3 size: 13 residues. Per germline, CDR1 SNHLY and CDR2 FYNNEI. CDR3 bases: TGTGCCAGCATCCCGGACAGGCACAATGAGCAGTTCTTC. Its protein is CASIPDRHNEQFF.

The rearrangement joins TRBV5-4 to TRBJ2-7; TRBD2 agrees at 13 bases. CDR1 SGHNT and CDR2 YYREEE come from the germline V gene (reference sequence). V shed 4 bases, J shed 2 bases, and the junction held 9 bases outside the gene matches. This CDR3 has 17 residues. As DNA, the CDR3 is TGTGCCAGCAGCCCGGGACTAGCGGGAAGTATAACCTACGAGCAGTACTTC. Translated: CASSPGLAGSITYEQYF. Supplemented by reference TRBV5-4 and TRBJ2-7, the full variable domain reads ETGVTQSPTHLIKTRGQQVTLRCSSQSGHNTVSWYQQALGQGPQFIFQYYREEENGRGNFPPRFSGLQFPNYSSELNVNALELDDSALYLCASSPGLAGSITYEQYFGPGTRLTVT.

CDR3 nucleotides: TGTGCCAGCAGCTTGGCAAGAAACACCATATATTTT. Translated: CASSLARNTIYF. The chain employs TRBV5-8 and TRBJ1-3, with D hard to call. Trimming shortened V by 0 bases and J by 5 bases, and 3 bases separated the two germline ends. Germline values: CDR1 SGHTS, CDR2 YDEGEE. This CDR3 has 12 residues.

This clone has a handful of counts. J is TRBJ2-3 and V is TRBV7-9; D gene uncertain. Germline V gene lookup returns CDR1 SEHNR and CDR2 FQNEAQ (reference sequence). V lost 5 bases to trimming and J lost 2 bases, with 17 bases between them. CDR3 length: 16 residues. CDR3 coding DNA: TGTGCCAGCAGCCCGTTTATCTCTACTTTCACAGATACGCAGTATTTT. Its translation is CASSPFISTFTDTQYF.

The V call is TRBV4-3, the J call TRBJ1-2; weak D call: TRBD1 (5 bases). Per the germline V gene, CDR1 is LGHNA and CDR2 is YSLEER. V dropped 1 base and J dropped 7 bases, with 13 bases sitting between them. This CDR3 has 14 amino acids. Here the CDR3 reads CASSQAGTSLGYTF. The CDR3 coding sequence is TGCGCCAGCAGCCAAGCCGGGACTTCTCTTGGCTACACCTTC.

V gene TRBV19 combines with J gene TRBJ2-3; 13 positions match TRBD2. From germline, CDR1 is LNHDA and CDR2 SQIVND (reference sequence). V shed 3 bases and J 0 bases; nucleotides not matched to a gene: 0. The CDR3 sequence is 16 residues long. The CDR3 nucleotides are TGTGCCAGTAGTATGGGACTAGCGGGGAGCACAGATACGCAGTATTTT. Its translation: CASSMGLAGSTDTQYF.

By sample fraction, this clone is medium-sized. The chain combines TRBV28 with TRBJ1-1, with TRBD1 identical over 9 bases. J gave up 3 bases and V 5 bases, and 13 bases lay outside the gene matches. Germline loops: CDR1 MDHEN, CDR2 SYDVKM. The CDR3 loop spans 17 amino acids. CDR3 in amino acids: CASSLTILRTGDTEAFF. The CDR3 nucleotides read TGTGCCAGCAGTCTTACAATACTCCGGACAGGGGACACTGAAGCTTTCTTT.

This clone came up a few times. The genes are TRBV7-9 and TRBJ1-1; D unclear. V was clipped by 6 bases and J by 1 base, with 9 bases between them. This CDR3 has 13 amino acids. Germline CDR1 and CDR2: SEHNR and FQNEAQ (reference sequence). The CDR3 DNA reads as TGTGCCAGCAGGGGATTCGAGAACACTGAAGCTTTCTTT. Its protein product is CASRGFENTEAFF. The full variable domain, completed using reference TRBV7-9 and TRBJ1-1, is DTGVSQNPRHKITKRGQNVTFRCDPISEHNRLYWYRQTLGQGPEFLTYFQNEAQLEKSRLLSDRFSAERPKGSFSTLEIQRTEQGDSAMYLCASRGFENTEAFFGQGTRLTVV.

This rearrangement joins TRBV4-1 to TRBJ1-1, with D maybe TRBD1 (6 bases). CDR1 is MGHRA, CDR2 YSYEKL, per germline. The CDR3 contains 17 residues. The ends were cut back, 1 base at V and 1 base at J, with 16 bases in the middle. CDR3 coding DNA: TGCGCCAGCAGCCAAGCGAACTTTTTGGGGGCGAACACTGAAGCTTTCTTT. This translates into CASSQANFLGANTEAFF.

The rearrangement links TRBV10-3 to TRBJ2-5; D remains unclear. The CDR3 has 11 amino acids. Trimming shortened V by 8 bases and J by 0 bases, and 4 bases separated the two germline ends. From germline, CDR1 is ENHRY and CDR2 SYGVKD. The DNA of the CDR3 is TGTGCCATCGGGGACCAAGAGACCCAGTACTTC. Amino acids: CAIGDQETQYF.

The genes are TRBV7-2 and TRBJ2-1, with D maybe TRBD1 (6 bases). The CDR3 extends over 16 amino acids. Germline V CDR1 and CDR2: SGHTA, FQGNSA. V was cut by 1 base and J by 5 bases, with 15 bases left in between. CDR3: CASSLELLDSNNEQFF. In DNA form, the CDR3 reads TGTGCCAGCAGCTTAGAGTTATTGGACAGCAACAATGAGCAGTTCTTC.

This clone came up a few times. The rearrangement joins TRBV10-1 to TRBJ1-3; D is unresolved. CDR1 is WNHNN and CDR2 is SYGVQD in the germline V gene (reference sequence). The length of the CDR3 is 14 residues. The V end was cut by 4 bases, the J end by 6 bases, with 13 bases between. Here the CDR3 DNA reads TGCGCCAGCAGTGTTGACCCCTCGGAAAACACCATATATTTT. Protein product: CASSVDPSENTIYF.

The genes are TRBV28 and TRBJ2-1, with 14 bases identical to TRBD2. Germline assignment: CDR1 MDHEN and CDR2 SYDVKM. V lost 4 bases to trimming and J lost 8 bases; unmatched junction nucleotides: 7. This CDR3 is built from 16 residues. This CDR3 is CASSSPGTSGSDEQFF. CDR3 in DNA: TGTGCCAGCAGTTCCCCCGGGACTAGCGGGAGTGATGAGCAGTTCTTC.

The rearrangement joins TRBV4-2 to TRBJ1-1; no definite D call. V lost 1 base and J 0 bases, leaving 9 bases between the germline ends. Germline V gene data show CDR1 as LGHNA and CDR2 as YNFKEQ. The CDR3 has 15 residues. The CDR3 sequence: CASSQGQLMNTEAFF. The CDR3 coding sequence is TGTGCCAGCAGCCAAGGGCAACTCATGAACACTGAAGCTTTCTTT.

The chain is built from TRBV5-1 and TRBJ2-3; TRBD2 matches 12 bases. The length of the CDR3 is 16 residues. With 4 bases clipped from V and 3 bases from J, the junction kept 6 bases outside the gene matches. CDR1 SGHRS and CDR2 YFSETQ come from the germline V gene. The CDR3 protein is CASSLTSGSWTDTQYF. In DNA form, the CDR3 reads TGCGCCAGCAGCCTGACTAGCGGGAGTTGGACAGATACGCAGTATTTT. Variable domain in full (rest from reference TRBV5-1 and TRBJ2-3): KAGVTQTPRYLIKTRGQQVTLSCSPISGHRSVSWYQQTPGQGLQFLFEYFSETQRNKGNFPGRFSGRQFSNSRSEMNVSTLELGDSALYLCASSLTSGSWTDTQYFGPGTRLTVL.

The rearrangement links TRBV28 to TRBJ2-1; 14 nucleotides align to TRBD2. The CDR3 length is 15 residues. Germline trimming cut 5 bases from V and 8 bases from J; bases unmatched to any gene: 5. Germline V lookup: CDR1 MDHEN, CDR2 SYDVKM. The CDR3 region has the DNA TGTGCCAGCAGTCTCGGACTAGCGGGAGGATATGAGCAGTTCTTC. This codes for CASSLGLAGGYEQFF. Based on the CDR3 plus reference TRBV28 and TRBJ2-1, the full variable domain is DVKVTQSSRYLVKRTGEKVFLECVQDMDHENMFWYRQDPGLGLRLIYFSYDVKMKEKGDIPEGYSVSREKKERFSLILESASTNQTSMYLCASSLGLAGGYEQFFGPGTRLTVL.

Points on this clone: The identical CDR3 is also encoded by other nucleotide sequences in the sample. The chain recombines TRBV18 with TRBJ2-1, with D possibly matching TRBD2 (5 bases). The V gene lost 3 bases and the J gene lost 0 bases, with 12 bases spanning the gap. The CDR3 length is 16 residues. Looked up from germline, CDR1 is KGHSH and CDR2 is LQKENI. The CDR3 bases are TGTGCCAGCTCACCCTGGACGGGAAGCTCCTACAATGAGCAGTTCTTC. It codes for CASSPWTGSSYNEQFF.

The chain couples TRBV7-9 to TRBJ2-7; 8 nucleotides agree with TRBD1. Germline-derived CDR1 and CDR2 are SEHNR and FQNEAQ (reference sequence). Unmatched junction bases numbered 6, after V lost 5 bases and J lost 3 bases. This CDR3 contains 14 residues. The CDR3: CASSPRQGNYEQYF. The CDR3 DNA is TGTGCCAGCAGCCCACGACAGGGGAACTACGAGCAGTACTTC.

V is TRBV9 and J is TRBJ1-1, with D perhaps matching TRBD1 (6 bases). Trimming removed 3 bases at V and 0 bases at J, with 18 bases between. The germline V gene encodes CDR1 SGDLS and CDR2 YYNGEE. The CDR3 has 17 amino acids. This CDR3 reads CASSARRGDTLNTEAFF. The CDR3 DNA sequence: TGTGCCAGCAGCGCTCGGAGGGGGGACACCTTGAACACTGAAGCTTTCTTT.

The chain links TRBV19 to TRBJ2-3, with 7 bases aligning to TRBD2. The germline V gene encodes CDR1 LNHDA and CDR2 SQIVND (reference sequence). The V gene end was trimmed by 1 base and the J gene end by 2 bases; junction bases not matched to a gene: 6. The CDR3 length is 16 residues. The CDR3 here is CASSIVSSGTTDTQYF. The DNA of the CDR3 is TGTGCCAGTAGTATAGTCTCTAGCGGAACCACAGATACGCAGTATTTT.

This chain connects TRBV28 to TRBJ2-1; 10 bases fit TRBD2. The trim removed 6 bases at V and 3 bases at J, leaving 17 bases unmatched. The CDR3 loop spans 19 amino acids. Germline lookup yields CDR1 MDHEN and CDR2 SYDVKM. The CDR3 coding sequence is TGTGCCAGCAGCCATGATTACAATACCGGGACTAGCGTCTACAATGAGCAGTTCTTC. Translation gives CASSHDYNTGTSVYNEQFF. The full variable domain, in which reference TRBV28 and TRBJ2-1 provide the parts outside the CDR3, is DVKVTQSSRYLVKRTGEKVFLECVQDMDHENMFWYRQDPGLGLRLIYFSYDVKMKEKGDIPEGYSVSREKKERFSLILESASTNQTSMYLCASSHDYNTGTSVYNEQFFGPGTRLTVL.

J is TRBJ2-1 and V is TRBV20-1; perhaps D is TRBD1 or TRBD2 (5 bases each). The CDR3 consists of 11 residues. Germline values: CDR1 DFQATT, CDR2 SNEGSKA (reference sequence). CDR3 sequence: CSSDLGDEQFF. Here the CDR3 DNA reads TGCAGCAGTGATTTGGGGGATGAGCAGTTCTTC.

This chain links TRBV4-2 with TRBJ2-1, with D perhaps being TRBD1 or TRBD2 (5 bases each). The length of the CDR3 is 15 residues. Germline assignment: CDR1 LGHNA and CDR2 YNFKEQ. V lost 0 bases to trimming and J lost 1 base, with 7 bases between them. DNA for the CDR3: TGTGCCAGCAGCCAAGATTGGGGGTCCTACAATGAGCAGTTCTTC. This sequence encodes CASSQDWGSYNEQFF.

The chain combines TRBV28 with TRBJ2-3; D unclear. This CDR3 has 14 amino acids. V was pared by 3 bases and J by 4 bases, with 11 bases between. Germline assignment: CDR1 MDHEN and CDR2 SYDVKM. The DNA of the CDR3 is TGTGCCAGCAGTTTTATCCCACCGCCAGATACGCAGTATTTT. Translating gives CASSFIPPPDTQYF.

The chain joins TRBV5-1 to TRBJ2-1, with unresolved D. CDR3 length: 17 amino acids. The germline V and J ends were trimmed by 0 bases and 5 bases, with 18 bases remaining between them. CDR1 and CDR2 from the germline V gene are SGHRS and YFSETQ. The CDR3 nucleotides are TGCGCCAGCAGCTTGGGTCTATTTAGTCCAGAAGACAATGAGCAGTTCTTC. Protein product: CASSLGLFSPEDNEQFF.

This clone has just one count. The chain has TRBV6-6 and TRBJ2-7, with D possibly matching TRBD1 (5 bases). CDR1 is MNHNY, CDR2 SVGAGI, per germline (reference sequence). The CDR3 has 13 residues. V dropped 6 bases and J dropped 2 bases, with 11 bases sitting between them. In DNA, the CDR3 is TGTGCCAGCAGGTTGGACACAACCTACGAGCAGTACTTC. This translates into CASRLDTTYEQYF.